Presented here are 8 T cell receptor beta chains from one specimen sequenced in a study of blood T cell repertoires in COVID-19. Using immunoSEQ multiplex PCR, the repertoire was profiled, and TCRdb retains in-frame clones only, with some absent. The table records 290,000 or so clones, around 84% of them present only once. Sequenced sample: PBMCs or T cells enriched from blood (not recorded which). Every receptor here comes from a man between 40 and 49 years old who had been exposed to COVID-19.

This clone was found once. The CDR3 bases are TGTGCCAGCAGCTTTTGGGCCAGGGGGGACGGCACAGATACGCAGTATTTT. Encoded protein: CASSFWARGDGTDTQYF. The chain uses TRBV7-3 and TRBJ2-3; TRBD1 is a possible D gene (7 bases). V was clipped by 3 bases and J by 1 base, with 17 bases between them. CDR1 SGHTA and CDR2 FQGTGA come from the germline V gene. The CDR3 is 17 residues long.

The rearrangement links TRBV9 to TRBJ2-5; the match to TRBD1 covers 8 bases. Germline CDR1 SGDLS, CDR2 YYNGEE. V gave up 0 bases and J gave up 4 bases; unmatched junction bases: 11. This CDR3 has 17 amino acids. CDR3 nucleotides: TGTGCCAGCAGCGTAGATGTGGGGCAGGGGGCCCTAGAGACCCAGTACTTC. Residues: CASSVDVGQGALETQYF. The full variable domain, with the rest looked up from reference TRBV9 and TRBJ2-5, is DSGVTQTPKHLITATGQRVTLRCSPRSGDLSVYWYQQSLDQGLQFLIQYYNGEERAKGNILERFSAQQFPDLHSELNLSSLELGDSALYFCASSVDVGQGALETQYFGPGTRLLVL.

J is TRBJ1-5 and V is TRBV6-5; D ambiguous. In germline, CDR1 is MNHEY, CDR2 SVGAGI. Trimming took 0 bases from V and 7 from J, leaving 16 bases between them. The CDR3 is made up of 16 amino acids. CDR3 region: CASSYSRPQVGQPQHF. The DNA for the CDR3 is TGTGCCAGCAGTTACTCTAGGCCCCAAGTCGGGCAGCCCCAGCATTTT.

The chain uses TRBV7-8 and TRBJ1-2; 10 bases agree with TRBD1. The germline V gene encodes CDR1 SGHVS and CDR2 FQNEAQ. The CDR3 length is 15 residues. Trimming cost V 5 bases and J 7 bases; bases outside gene matches: 10. The CDR3 sequence is CASSQGADRGSGYTF. The CDR3 bases are TGTGCCAGCAGCCAGGGGGCGGACAGGGGGTCTGGCTACACCTTC.

This clone was found a few times. The chain couples TRBV2 to TRBJ1-5, with D possibly matching TRBD1 (5 bases). CDR3 size: 14 residues. With 3 bases removed from V and 3 bases from J, the gap between germline ends came to 9 bases. In germline, CDR1 is SNHLY, CDR2 FYNNEI. The CDR3 here is CASSEGGYNQPQHF. CDR3 DNA sequence: TGTGCCAGCAGTGAGGGGGGGTACAATCAGCCCCAGCATTTT.

The J gene is TRBJ1-5, the V gene TRBV5-1, with a tentative D call TRBD1 (5 bases). The V gene's germline CDR1 is SGHRS and CDR2 YFSETQ. This CDR3 is built from 14 residues. V was pared by 2 bases and J by 7 bases, with 13 bases between. CDR3 DNA: TGCGCCAGCAGCTTAACCGGCGGGGGACAGCCCCAGCATTTT. Amino acids: CASSLTGGGQPQHF.

The chain uses TRBV6-5 and TRBJ1-6, with 7 bases aligning to TRBD1. CDR1 and CDR2 (germline): MNHEY, SVGAGI. The CDR3 covers 14 residues. J gave up 9 bases and V 5 bases, and 7 bases lay outside the gene matches. The CDR3 reads CASSPGTDTSPLHF. In nucleotides, the CDR3 is TGTGCCAGCAGTCCCGGGACAGATACTTCACCCCTCCACTTT.

The gene calls are TRBV27 and TRBJ2-3; D perhaps matches TRBD1 (5 bases). The ends were cut back, 3 bases at V and 2 bases at J, with 9 bases in the middle. CDR3 length equals 14 residues. Germline V gives CDR1 MNHEY, CDR2 SMNVEV (reference sequence). The CDR3 loop is CASSFGQSTDTQYF. DNA of the CDR3: TGTGCCAGCAGTTTCGGACAATCCACAGATACGCAGTATTTT.